Sequencing of this T cell receptor beta chain was carried out in a study of blood T cell repertoires in COVID-19. Study as a whole: Samples taken during acute and convalescent COVID-19 were collected in the United States, Italy and Spain. T cells, B-cell-depleted T cells, or PBMCs provided the cDNA or gDNA that served as material.

Per germline, CDR1 LGHNA and CDR2 YNFKEQ. The V and J ends lost 0 bases and 7 bases respectively, with 13 bases between them. This CDR3 is 16 amino acids long. Authors' analysis steps: Reference gene primer amplification in the assay estimated nucleated cell counts. The protocol was immunoSEQ multiplex PCR, while the TCRdb copy is restricted to in-frame clones and leaves out a portion. That table furnishes V, J and clone size, whereas the DNA furnished D and trimming. The table records roughly 110,000 clones, more than 80% of them present only once. V and J are TRBV4-2 and TRBJ1-6, with D possibly TRBD1 on 5 matching bases. Specimen: peripheral blood. The origin of this receptor is a human donor in a cohort sampled during active COVID-19. The DNA for the CDR3 is TGTGCCAGCAGCCAAGAAGGGGCGGGGTACAATTCACCCCTCCACTTT. Translating gives CASSQEGAGYNSPLHF.